The rows below give T cell receptor beta chains drawn from one sample of a study of vaccination effects on CD4 cells after COVID-19. These receptors' targets are unknown. Assay used: immunoSEQ multiplex PCR; TCRdb lists only in-frame clones, some missing. The repertoire has around 59,000 clones, about 73% of them found once; the top ten carry just under 2%. The input for sequencing was CD4+ T cells from PBMCs cultured with HCoV-OC43 spike peptides, taken after COVID-19 vaccination. The receptors stem from a human donor who received a COVID-19 vaccine. Both conserved end residues are part of each CDR3. The D gene is left open where the match is weak. Size is stated for part of the rows, as once, few or many counts, or as a class when the clone is expanded.

D gene,clone size,V gene,J gene,CDR3 protein,CDR3 DNA
-,-,TRBV6-2/TRBV6-3,TRBJ1-1,CASSTQGRNTEAFF,TGTGCCAGCAGTACACAGGGTCGGAACACTGAAGCTTTCTTT
TRBD1,once,TRBV28,TRBJ1-4,CASVPGQVREKLFF,TGTGCCAGCGTTCCGGGACAGGTCCGTGAAAAACTGTTTTTT
TRBD2,-,TRBV6-5,TRBJ2-1,CASRPPGGNEQFF,TGTGCCAGCAGACCACCGGGGGGGAATGAGCAGTTCTTC
TRBD2,-,TRBV5-1,TRBJ2-1,CASSTSGGSSYNEQFF,TGCGCCAGCAGCACTAGCGGGGGGAGCTCCTACAATGAGCAGTTCTTC
-,-,TRBV30,TRBJ2-5,CAWSSSRETQYF,TGTGCCTGGAGCTCTAGCCGTGAGACCCAGTACTTC
-,-,TRBV19,TRBJ2-3,CATTGEGDTQYF,TGTGCCACCACAGGGGAGGGGGATACGCAGTATTTT
-,-,TRBV9,TRBJ2-3,CASSVVVGSGDTQYF,TGTGCCAGCAGCGTAGTCGTGGGGTCGGGAGATACGCAGTATTTT
-,few,TRBV12-5,TRBJ2-3,CASTGNTDTQYF,TGTGCTTCGACAGGAAACACAGATACGCAGTATTTT
-,-,TRBV5-5,TRBJ1-6,CASSGRVSYNSPLHF,TGTGCCAGCAGCGGGAGGGTGTCCTATAATTCACCCCTCCACTTT
-,-,TRBV5-5,TRBJ2-5,CASSRDTTSPETQYF,TGTGCCAGCAGCCGGGACACCACGTCCCCAGAGACCCAGTACTTC
-,-,TRBV24-1,TRBJ2-5,CATSQAGGGETQYF,TGTGCCACCAGCCAAGCCGGTGGGGGTGAGACCCAGTACTTC
-,-,TRBV2,TRBJ2-1,CASGRGPLSVYNEQFF,TGTGCCAGCGGGCGGGGTCCACTAAGCGTTTACAATGAGCAGTTCTTC
-,-,TRBV11-2,TRBJ2-5,CASSLRPGLQETQYF,TGTGCCAGCAGCTTACGGCCCGGACTTCAAGAGACCCAGTACTTC
TRBD2,-,TRBV7-2,TRBJ2-1,CASSLGGGGSYNEQFF,TGTGCCAGCAGCTTAGGCGGGGGGGGTTCCTACAATGAGCAGTTCTTC
TRBD1,once,TRBV5-8,TRBJ1-2,CASSFGTGGNYGYTF,TGTGCCAGCAGCTTCGGGACAGGGGGTAACTATGGCTACACCTTC
TRBD1,-,TRBV19,TRBJ1-6,CASRPGQGVYSPLHF,TGTGCCAGTAGACCGGGACAGGGTGTATATTCACCCCTCCACTTT
-,few,TRBV10-1,TRBJ1-1,CASSESMANTEAFF,TGCGCCAGCAGTGAGTCGATGGCGAACACTGAAGCTTTCTTT
-,-,TRBV5-8,TRBJ1-5,CASSQGTGLWNQPQHF,TGTGCCAGCAGCCAAGGGACGGGACTTTGGAATCAGCCCCAGCATTTT
TRBD1,few,TRBV7-8,TRBJ1-6,CASSLYRGNSPLHF,TGTGCCAGCAGCTTATACAGGGGGAATTCACCCCTCCACTTT
-,few,TRBV5-5,TRBJ2-2,CASSRGAVTGELFF,TGTGCCAGCAGCCGGGGTGCTGTAACCGGGGAGCTGTTTTTT
-,once,TRBV24-1,TRBJ2-3,CATSEGRTAGWLDTQYF,TGTGCCACCAGTGAGGGAAGGACAGCTGGGTGGTTGGATACGCAGTATTTT
TRBD2,-,TRBV9,TRBJ2-2,CASTRDYKAGELFF,TGTGCCAGCACCCGGGACTATAAGGCCGGGGAGCTGTTTTTT
-,-,TRBV7-9,TRBJ2-5,CASSLPQHGRETQYF,TGTGCCAGCAGCTTACCTCAGCACGGGCGGGAGACCCAGTACTTC
TRBD2,-,TRBV18,TRBJ2-1,CASSPPMWGGDNEQFF,TGTGCCAGCTCACCACCGATGTGGGGGGGAGACAATGAGCAGTTCTTC
-,-,TRBV19,TRBJ1-5,CASSIVGAINQPQHF,TGTGCCAGTAGTATCGTGGGGGCGATAAATCAGCCCCAGCATTTT
-,-,TRBV28,TRBJ1-3,CASSLSGSSGNTIYF,TGTGCCAGCAGTCTCTCTGGCAGCTCTGGAAACACCATATATTTT
-,-,TRBV6-5,TRBJ2-5,CASSFQPGRQETQYF,TGTGCCAGCAGTTTCCAGCCAGGGCGCCAAGAGACCCAGTACTTC
TRBD1,few,TRBV19,TRBJ1-5,CASSPFRTGSYSNQPQHF,TGTGCCAGTAGTCCCTTCAGGACAGGTAGTTATAGCAATCAGCCCCAGCATTTT
-,-,TRBV24-1,TRBJ2-1,CATSDSRQGSYNEQFF,TGTGCCACCAGTGATTCCCGGCAGGGCTCCTACAATGAGCAGTTCTTC
-,-,TRBV7-2,TRBJ2-3,CASKGGGTDTQYF,TGTGCCAGCAAGGGCGGGGGCACAGATACGCAGTATTTT
TRBD2,-,TRBV6-6,TRBJ2-2,CASSRTSSDTGELFF,TGTGCCAGCAGTAGGACTAGCTCAGACACCGGGGAGCTGTTTTTT
TRBD1,-,TRBV7-8,TRBJ1-6,CASSRSRGVDNSPLHF,TGTGCCAGCAGTCGGTCCAGGGGGGTCGATAATTCACCCCTCCACTTT
TRBD1,-,TRBV7-2,TRBJ1-4,CATTRQGAGKLFF,TGTGCCACCACAAGACAGGGGGCTGGAAAACTGTTTTTT
-,once,TRBV30,TRBJ2-3,CAWSLGLGTDTQYF,TGTGCCTGGAGTTTAGGCTTGGGCACAGATACGCAGTATTTT
TRBD1,-,TRBV18,TRBJ1-1,CASSPFIQGEGMKAFF,TGTGCCAGCTCACCATTCATACAGGGGGAAGGCATGAAGGCTTTCTTT
-,-,TRBV18,TRBJ2-5,CASSPGLAETQYF,TGTGCCAGCTCACCGGGACTGGCGGAGACCCAGTACTTC
-,-,TRBV7-2,TRBJ2-1,CASSAPQYATVEQFF,TGTGCCAGCAGCGCCCCCCAATACGCGACAGTTGAGCAGTTCTTC
TRBD1,few,TRBV19,TRBJ2-5,CASSMVGTGLQETQYF,TGTGCCAGTAGTATGGTCGGGACAGGGCTTCAAGAGACCCAGTACTTC
TRBD1,-,TRBV7-2,TRBJ2-5,CASSKRTGKETQYF,TGTGCCAGCAGCAAAAGGACAGGGAAAGAGACCCAGTACTTC
-,-,TRBV6-5,TRBJ1-5,CASMGDSNQPQHF,TGTGCCAGTATGGGCGATAGCAATCAGCCCCAGCATTTT
TRBD1,few,TRBV9,TRBJ1-2,CASSVDRGLGGYTF,TGTGCCAGCAGCGTCGACAGGGGGCTAGGAGGCTACACCTTC
-,-,TRBV5-1,TRBJ1-6,CASSLASGAADNSPLHF,TGCGCCAGCAGCTTGGCCTCTGGGGCCGCAGATAATTCACCCCTCCACTTT
-,-,TRBV6-6,TRBJ1-3,CASSLTGSNSGNTIYF,TGTGCCAGCTCTCTTACAGGAAGTAACTCTGGAAACACCATATATTTT
-,-,TRBV28,TRBJ1-4,CASSSPRDPNEKLFF,TGTGCCAGCAGTTCCCCCCGGGATCCTAATGAAAAACTGTTTTTT
-,few,TRBV19,TRBJ1-5,CASSPVPGQRNQPQHF,TGTGCCAGTAGCCCAGTACCCGGACAGAGGAATCAGCCCCAGCATTTT
-,-,TRBV18,TRBJ1-1,CASSPLSPSSGNTEAFF,TGTGCCAGCTCACCACTTAGTCCCTCGTCGGGAAACACTGAAGCTTTCTTT
-,-,TRBV28,TRBJ1-5,CASSSGATSSNQPQHF,TGTGCCAGCAGTTCAGGGGCCACCTCTAGCAATCAGCCCCAGCATTTT
-,once,TRBV3-1/TRBV3-2,TRBJ1-3,CASSQTATDTIYF,TGTGCCAGCAGCCAAACAGCCACCGACACCATATATTTT
-,-,TRBV6-5,TRBJ2-5,CAGSEVFVETQYF,TGTGCCGGGTCTGAGGTATTCGTGGAGACCCAGTACTTC
-,-,TRBV7-2,TRBJ2-5,CASSLQAISGETQYF,TGTGCCAGCAGCTTACAGGCCATTTCAGGGGAGACCCAGTACTTC